The source of this TCR beta chain is a study of cytomegalovirus exposure and HLA in healthy donors. Turning to the study itself: HLA-typed donors were the source of about 81 million unique TCRs held in an early data release.

Study results and caveats: The study flagged approximately 180 TCR beta chains as cytomegalovirus-associated. Rarity characterized most TCR sequences, yet some public TCRs appeared in many donors. More clonal expansion characterized HLA-associated TCR beta chains than equally common others in a later analysis.

With regard to this clone: Its antigen remains unknown.

PCR employed 60 Vbeta and 13 Jbeta primers. This table comes from immunoSEQ multiplex PCR, and its TCRdb copy is limited to in-frame clones, with some not included. The sample has roughly 170,000 clones; 80% to 90% are singletons. The length of the CDR3 is 17 residues. Germline loops: CDR1 LNHDA, CDR2 SQIVND (reference sequence). V was pared by 2 bases and J by 5 bases, with 8 bases of the junction left unmatched. Sequencing was performed on PBMCs. This receptor was identified in a girl aged 2-10 years in good health and CMV-seropositive. The V and J genes are TRBV19 and TRBJ2-3, with 12 bases identical to TRBD2. This CDR3 reads CASSIQLAGGWKDTQYF. Written as DNA, the CDR3 is TGTGCCAGTAGTATACAACTAGCGGGAGGTTGGAAAGATACGCAGTATTTT.